The 3 T cell receptor beta chains below come from one sample, sequenced in a study of shared clonotypes between healthy human individuals. Some clones are missing from TCRdb's copy, which holds only in-frame ones; the method was immunoSEQ multiplex PCR. The data show fewer than 850,000 clones, about 90% seen once. The sequenced sample was memory CD8+ T cells from PBMCs. Subset meaning: CD45RO+ cells pooled with CCR7-negative TemRA cells. These receptors came from a man between 18 and 35 years old in good health. Some clones in this sample may be carry-over from other donors' samples.

This clone was observed a few times. The rearrangement links TRBV6-5 to TRBJ1-1; tentative D call: TRBD1 (5 bases). V shed 4 bases and J shed 4 bases, with 10 bases lying between them. This CDR3 contains 13 residues. From germline, CDR1 is MNHEY and CDR2 SVGAGI. CDR3 amino acids: CASSLGAGTEAFF. The CDR3 nucleotides are TGTGCCAGCAGTTTAGGGGCAGGCACTGAAGCTTTCTTT.

This clone was found once. The CDR3 DNA reads TGTGCCAGCCACAGGGGGGAAACTGGGGCCAACGTCCTGACTTTC. Encoded protein: CASHRGETGANVLTF. The rearrangement links TRBV9 to TRBJ2-6; 8 bases line up with TRBD1. With V trimmed by 7 bases and J by 2 bases, 5 bases remained unmatched. This CDR3 contains 15 residues. Looked up from germline, CDR1 is SGDLS and CDR2 is YYNGEE.

The chain links TRBV13 to TRBJ1-1; the D is unclear. The CDR3 is made up of 13 amino acids. From germline, CDR1 is PRHDT and CDR2 FYEKMQ (reference sequence). Trimming cost V 5 bases and J 4 bases, with 11 bases left between them. CDR3: CASSPPAGTEAFF. As DNA, the CDR3 is TGTGCCAGCAGCCCCCCCGCCGGCACTGAAGCTTTCTTT.